This section outlines one TCR beta chain sequence together with its context. The antigen it recognizes is unknown. The record has no base qualities; no much larger clone is one base away. From a lookup of the germline V gene, CDR1 and CDR2 are SQVTM and ANQGSEA. Deletion took 2 bases off V and 6 bases off J, with a span of 9 bases between the germline ends. Counted from cysteine to phenylalanine, this CDR3 has 12 amino acids. Just the 36-base CDR3 DNA is kept, in frame starting at base 1. Receptor libraries were prepared by the immunoSEQ multiplex PCR assay. TCRdb retrieved this table from immuneACCESS and kept in-frame rearrangements only. Not all clones are present; in checked studies, unresolved V genes account for under half, and no reason is known for the remainder. The table for this sample lists roughly 79,000 clones; over 90% of them were counted only once. The top ten clones comprise approximately 0.39% of the sample.

The data stem from a study of technical replicates of blood from four donors (TCRdb year 2017). Source material: T cells isolated from PBMCs. Here the chain combines TRBV29-1 and TRBJ2-3; TRBD1 is perhaps the D gene, given 5 matching bases. This clonotype originated in a human donor in good health. The bases are TGCAGCGTTGAACTGGGGCGGGATACGCAGTATTTT. This encodes CSVELGRDTQYF.